These 10 T cell receptor beta chains share one sample of origin, sequenced in a study of T cells in Graves' hyperthyroidism and ophthalmopathy (dated 2019 in TCRdb). Library method: multiplex PCR. Sequencing relied on an Illumina HiSeq 2000. The TCR beta CDR3 regions were amplified from the RNA transcripts. The TCR CDR3 was subjected to a first round of RT-PCR using the HTBI primer set and the Qiagen OneStep RT-PCR kit. In-frame beta chains were kept once TCRdb had trimmed the public reads at Q25 with fastp and called clones with MiXCR. Rows merge per CDR3 protein into single entries with the most common DNA and genes. For this sample the table gives approximately 500,000 distinct CDR3 sequences, of which roughly 50% were detected only once. More than 7% of the sample goes to the ten largest clones. Sequenced input: peripheral blood or thyroid tissue (not recorded which). These receptors were taken from a woman younger than 30 with Graves' hyperthyroidism.

This chain uses TRBV11-2 with TRBJ1-2; no reliable D call. Germline-derived CDR1 and CDR2 are SGHAT and FQNNGV. The V end lost 3 bases, the J end lost 6 bases, and 14 bases lay between the germline ends. The CDR3 totals 14 residues. CDR3 loop: CASSLARGTHGYTF. The CDR3 DNA is TGTGCCAGCAGCTTGGCCCGGGGAACGCATGGCTACACCTTC.

This chain links TRBV7-9 with TRBJ2-5, with D tentatively TRBD1 (6 bases). Per germline, CDR1 SEHNR and CDR2 FQNEAQ (reference sequence). The V and J ends lost 5 bases and 5 bases respectively, with 15 bases between them. The CDR3 has 14 residues. The chain's CDR3 is CASSATNRVETQYF. In nucleotides, the CDR3 is TGTGCCAGCAGCGCAACTAACAGGGTTGAGACCCAGTACTTC.

This clonotype was observed at least ten times. The V call is TRBV15, the J call TRBJ2-5; TRBD1 matches at 7 bases. With 3 bases clipped from V and 2 bases from J, the junction kept 6 bases outside the gene matches. Germline V gene sequence: CDR1 LNHNV, CDR2 YYDKDF (reference sequence). The CDR3 runs 15 residues. The CDR3 DNA sequence: TGTGCCACCAGCAGGAGGACAGGCCTACAAGAGACCCAGTACTTC. Amino acid sequence: CATSRRTGLQETQYF.

The CDR3 nucleotides read TGCAGCGCCCAGGGGGGAGCGGGATTGTCCTACAATGAGCAGTTCTTC. This translates into CSAQGGAGLSYNEQFF. The chain combines TRBV29-1 with TRBJ2-1, with D perhaps given as TRBD1 or TRBD2 (7 bases each). This CDR3 is built from 16 residues. V was pared by 7 bases and J by 1 base, with 20 bases between. Germline V gene sequence: CDR1 SQVTM, CDR2 ANQGSEA.

Turning to this clonotype: One end of the junction fails to match germline, which may point to a read error. The rearrangement joins TRBV7-3 to TRBJ2-7; 9 bases fit TRBD2. The last part of the DNA fits TRBJ2-1 better; the J call may be wrong. The CDR3 extends over 14 amino acids. Germline loops: CDR1 SGHTA, CDR2 FQGTGA. Here the CDR3 DNA reads TGTGCCAGCAGCTTAGCGGGAGGGAACAATAAGCAGTTCTTC. This encodes CASSLAGGNNKQFF.

This chain joins TRBV11-3 and TRBJ2-7; a possible D gene is TRBD2 (5 bases). The CDR3 length is 15 residues. Germline V gene sequence: CDR1 SGHNT, CDR2 YENEEA. Trimming left V 4 bases short and J 1 base short, with 14 bases between. The CDR3 nucleotides are TGTGCCAGCAGCTCCGAGGGTAGAACGTCCTACGAGCAGTACTTC. It is translated as CASSSEGRTSYEQYF.

This clonotype came up a few times. The chain joins TRBV30 to TRBJ1-1; possible D gene TRBD1, 5 bases. Trimming cost V 2 bases and J 6 bases, with 7 bases left between them. The CDR3 sequence is 11 residues long. CDR1 and CDR2 from the germline V gene are GTSNPN and SVGIG (reference sequence). The CDR3 DNA reads as TGTGCCTGGAGTTTGGGGGCTGAAGCTTTCTTT. As protein: CAWSLGAEAFF.

This clonotype was recorded only once. The chain has TRBV15 and TRBJ2-1, with 9 bases lining up with TRBD2. The CDR3 has 17 amino acids. V shed 3 bases, J shed 4 bases, and the junction held 10 bases outside the gene matches. From germline, CDR1 is LNHNV and CDR2 YYDKDF (reference sequence). CDR3 in DNA: TGTGCCACCAGCAGGGGCGGTTCGACTAGCGGATACAATGAGCAGTTCTTC. The encoded protein is CATSRGGSTSGYNEQFF.

Worth noting for this clonotype: This may be a read error, as it is one base from a much larger clone. The rearrangement uses TRBV7-6 and TRBJ1-5; D perhaps matches TRBD1 (5 bases). Germline V CDR1 and CDR2: SGHVS, FNYEAQ. V was pared by 8 bases and J by 7 bases, with 15 bases between. The CDR3 is 13 residues long. CDR3 protein: CASPRTKGQPQHF. DNA of the CDR3: TGTGCCAGCCCACGGACTAAGGGGCAGCCCCAGCATTTT. Supplemented by reference TRBV7-6 and TRBJ1-5, the full variable domain reads GAGVSQSPRYKVTKRGQDVALRCDPISGHVSLYWYRQALGQGPEFLTYFNYEAQQDKSGLPNDRFSAERPEGSISTLTIQRTEQRDSAMYRCASPRTKGQPQHFGDGTRLSIL.

The chain carries TRBV6-1 and TRBJ2-7; 7 bases match TRBD1. Trimming removed 8 bases from V and 2 bases from J; junction bases left unmatched: 12. The germline V gene encodes CDR1 MNHNS and CDR2 SASEGT. The CDR3 has 15 residues. The CDR3 DNA sequence: TGTGCCAGCTCAGCACAGGGGTTGAGACCCTACGAGCAGTACTTC. Translating gives CASSAQGLRPYEQYF.